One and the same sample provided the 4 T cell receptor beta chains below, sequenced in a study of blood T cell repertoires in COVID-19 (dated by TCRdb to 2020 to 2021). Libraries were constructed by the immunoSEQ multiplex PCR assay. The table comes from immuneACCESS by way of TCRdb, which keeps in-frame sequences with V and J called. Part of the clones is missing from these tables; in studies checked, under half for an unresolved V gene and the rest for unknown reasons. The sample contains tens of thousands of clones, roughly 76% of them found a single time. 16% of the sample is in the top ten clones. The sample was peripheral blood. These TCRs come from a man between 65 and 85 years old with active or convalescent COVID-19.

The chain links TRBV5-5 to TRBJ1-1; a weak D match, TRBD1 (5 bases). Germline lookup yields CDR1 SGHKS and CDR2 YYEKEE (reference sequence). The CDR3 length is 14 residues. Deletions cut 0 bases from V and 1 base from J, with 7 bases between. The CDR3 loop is CASSLEGPNTEAFF. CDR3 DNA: TGTGCCAGCAGCTTGGAGGGGCCGAACACTGAAGCTTTCTTT. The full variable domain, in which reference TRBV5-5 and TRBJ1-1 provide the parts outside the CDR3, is DAGVTQSPTHLIKTRGQQVTLRCSPISGHKSVSWYQQVLGQGPQFIFQYYEKEERGRGNFPDRFSARQFPNYSSELNVNALLLGDSALYLCASSLEGPNTEAFFGQGTRLTVV.

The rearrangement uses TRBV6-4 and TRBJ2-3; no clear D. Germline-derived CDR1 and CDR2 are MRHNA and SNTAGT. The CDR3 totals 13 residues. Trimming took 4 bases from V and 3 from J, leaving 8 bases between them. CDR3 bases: TGTGCCAGCAGTGTTGAGGAGACAGATACGCAGTATTTT. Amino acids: CASSVEETDTQYF.

This CDR3 is CASSQSDRSGTEAFF. The CDR3 region has the DNA TGTGCCAGCAGCCAATCGGACAGGTCGGGAACTGAAGCTTTCTTT. The chain combines TRBV3-1 (or the pseudogene TRBV3-2) with TRBJ1-1, with 7 bases aligning to TRBD1. Trimming removed 2 bases from V and 5 bases from J; junction bases left unmatched: 8. Germline CDR1 is LGHDT and CDR2 is YNNKEL (reference sequence). The CDR3 is 15 amino acids.

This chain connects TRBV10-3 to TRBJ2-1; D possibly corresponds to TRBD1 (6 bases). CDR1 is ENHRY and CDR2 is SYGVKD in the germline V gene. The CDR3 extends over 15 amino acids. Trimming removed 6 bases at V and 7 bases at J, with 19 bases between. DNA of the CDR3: TGTGCCATCAGCAACCACGCAGGGGAGTTGAATGAGCAGTTCTTC. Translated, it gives CAISNHAGELNEQFF.